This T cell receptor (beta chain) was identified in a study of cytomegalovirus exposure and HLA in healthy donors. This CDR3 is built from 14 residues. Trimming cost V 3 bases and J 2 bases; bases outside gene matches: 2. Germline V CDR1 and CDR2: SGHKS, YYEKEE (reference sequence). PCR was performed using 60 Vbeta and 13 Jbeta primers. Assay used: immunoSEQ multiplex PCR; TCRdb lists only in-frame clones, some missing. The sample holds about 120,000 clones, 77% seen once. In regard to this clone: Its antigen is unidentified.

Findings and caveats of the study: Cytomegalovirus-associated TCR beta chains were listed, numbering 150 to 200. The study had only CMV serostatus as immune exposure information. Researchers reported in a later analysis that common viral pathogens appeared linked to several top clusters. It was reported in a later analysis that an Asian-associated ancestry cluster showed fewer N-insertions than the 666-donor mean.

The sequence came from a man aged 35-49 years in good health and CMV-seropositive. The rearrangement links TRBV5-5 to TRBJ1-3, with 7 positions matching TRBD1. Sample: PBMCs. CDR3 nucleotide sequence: TGTGCCAGCAGCTCCGGGACAGCTGGAAACACCATATATTTT. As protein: CASSSGTAGNTIYF.